The clone carrying this T cell receptor (beta chain) came up many times. Its antigen is as yet unknown. Trimming took 2 bases from V and 6 from J; bases not matched to a gene: 5. Germline V gene data show CDR1 as SGHRS and CDR2 as YFSETQ. CDR3 length equals 14 residues. PBMCs were collected from an approximately 10 ml volume of fresh peripheral blood. This entry is derived from a study of T cells in Graves' hyperthyroidism and ophthalmopathy. Study outcomes and limitations: Most thyroid clonotypes with frequency above 0.001 were detected in blood.

RNA transcripts yielded amplified TCR beta CDR3 regions. The HTBI primer set was used in a first-round RT-PCR of the TCR CDR3. TCRdb passed the multiplex PCR reads through MiXCR, listing each CDR3 protein once. This table has approximately 640,000 distinct CDR3 sequences, 17% appearing once. The gene calls are TRBV5-1 and TRBJ2-3, with TRBD1 identical over 8 bases. This sequence was found in a man in his fifties or sixties with Graves' hyperthyroidism. Sequencing input: blood. This chain's CDR3 is CASSFGTGWDTQYF. CDR3 nucleotides: TGCGCCAGCAGCTTCGGGACAGGATGGGATACGCAGTATTTT.